Shown below are 22 T cell receptor beta chains from a single sample sequenced in a study of cytotoxic CD8 clonotypes in ibrutinib-treated CLL. Clones were read by immunoSEQ multiplex PCR, and TCRdb kept only the in-frame ones, dropping some. The repertoire consists of roughly 29,000 clones, with around 60% occurring once and the leading ten covering approximately 4.7%. Here the sequenced sample was PBMCs, taken before ibrutinib treatment. The source of these receptors is a human donor with chronic lymphocytic leukemia.

V usage is TRBV7-9 and J usage is TRBJ2-5, with 11 bases lining up with TRBD1. V was clipped by 4 bases and J by 1 base; unmatched bases: 11. The CDR3 extends over 18 amino acids. The V gene's germline CDR1 is SEHNR and CDR2 FQNEAQ (reference sequence). The CDR3 is CASSSTTAGQGVQETQYF. The CDR3 nucleotides read TGTGCCAGCAGCTCAACTACCGCGGGACAGGGGGTCCAAGAGACCCAGTACTTC.

The table lists this clone with a count of one. This rearrangement joins TRBV7-9 to TRBJ1-2; D not resolved. The germline gives CDR1 SEHNR, CDR2 FQNEAQ (reference sequence). Trimming stripped 2 bases from V and 3 bases from J, with 10 bases between. The CDR3 runs 14 residues. CDR3 nucleotide sequence: TGTGCCAGCAGCTTATCAGGTTATGACTATGGCTACACCTTC. Translation: CASSLSGYDYGYTF.

The chain recombines TRBV7-2 with TRBJ1-2; D not resolved. The V gene lost 4 bases and the J gene lost 2 bases, with 26 bases spanning the gap. The CDR3 is made up of 19 amino acids. CDR1 SGHTA and CDR2 FQGNSA come from the germline V gene. The CDR3 here is CASSSTVRGGLFLNYGYTF. DNA of the CDR3: TGTGCCAGCAGCTCGACGGTTCGGGGAGGACTATTTCTGAACTATGGCTACACCTTC.

The chain carries TRBV7-9 and TRBJ2-1; possible D gene TRBD2, 5 bases. Trimming took off 1 base at V and 5 bases at J, with 6 bases between the two ends. The CDR3 is made up of 13 amino acids. The V gene's germline CDR1 is SEHNR and CDR2 FQNEAQ (reference sequence). The CDR3 DNA follows: TGTGCCAGCAGCTTAGAACTAGACAATGAGCAGTTCTTC. Amino acid sequence: CASSLELDNEQFF.

This clone appeared a few times. The V call is TRBV2, the J call TRBJ1-5; 7 bases map to TRBD1. The CDR3 is made up of 14 amino acids. V shed 7 bases and J 3 bases; nucleotides not matched to a gene: 6. The germline CDR1 and CDR2 sequences are SNHLY and FYNNEI. CDR3 protein: CASNTDRANQPQHF. In nucleotides, the CDR3 is TGTGCCAGCAACACCGACAGGGCCAATCAGCCCCAGCATTTT.

This clone is medium-sized. V usage is TRBV2 and J usage is TRBJ2-3, with TRBD2 matching 9 bases. Germline V gene sequence: CDR1 SNHLY, CDR2 FYNNEI. The CDR3 runs 16 residues. The ends lost 1 base at V and 6 bases at J; junction bases unmatched: 8. The CDR3 DNA reads TGTGCCAGCAGTGAAGGACCGGGACTAGCCGGCGATACGCAGTATTTT. It specifies CASSEGPGLAGDTQYF.

The J gene is TRBJ2-3, the V gene TRBV20-1; D uncertain. Germline CDR1 is DFQATT and CDR2 is SNEGSKA (reference sequence). Between the trimmed V and J ends, which lost 5 bases and 5 bases, there was a span of 8 bases. The CDR3 runs to 11 residues. In DNA form, the CDR3 reads TGCAGTGCTTACCATCGAGATACGCAGTATTTT. Protein: CSAYHRDTQYF.

V gene TRBV7-3 combines with J gene TRBJ2-5; D possibly corresponds to TRBD1 (6 bases). Trimming pared 5 bases from V and 7 bases from J, leaving 14 bases between. The CDR3 is 13 amino acids. Germline V lookup: CDR1 SGHTA, CDR2 FQGTGA. CDR3 bases: TGTGCCAGCAGCCCCGGGGACACTGGGACCCAGTACTTC. This translates into CASSPGDTGTQYF.

This clone was seen more than once but under ten times. V is TRBV10-3 and J is TRBJ2-5; unclear D gene. The germline V gene has CDR1 ENHRY and CDR2 SYGVKD. The CDR3 spans 12 residues. Trimming cost V 4 bases and J 3 bases, with 6 bases left between them. DNA for the CDR3: TGTGCCATCAGTGGGGAAGAAGAGACCCAGTACTTC. Residues: CAISGEEETQYF.

V and J are TRBV6-8 and TRBJ1-4; the match to TRBD1 covers 9 bases. Germline assignment: CDR1 MNHGY and CDR2 SAAAGT. This CDR3 region has 10 residues. The CDR3 loop reads CGTGVEKLFF. As DNA, the CDR3 is TGTGGGACAGGGGTTGAAAAACTGTTTTTT.

This clone was found once. This chain uses TRBV6-1 with TRBJ2-1; TRBD1 might be the D (5 bases). The CDR3 sequence is 15 residues long. V was clipped by 6 bases and J by 0 bases, with 12 bases between them. Germline CDR1 is MNHNS and CDR2 is SASEGT. The CDR3 region has the DNA TGTGCCAGCAGATCGGGCAGGGTCTCCTACAATGAGCAGTTCTTC. It yields the protein CASRSGRVSYNEQFF.

This clone was found once. This rearrangement joins TRBV15 to TRBJ2-2; 11 bases agree with TRBD1. Germline CDR1 LNHNV, CDR2 YYDKDF (reference sequence). Trimming at V came to 5 bases and at J to 6 bases, leaving 5 bases not matched to a gene. The CDR3 has 15 amino acids. CDR3 nucleotides: TGTGCCACCAGCGGGACAGGGGGTACATCCGGGGAGCTGTTTTTT. Translation gives CATSGTGGTSGELFF. Full variable domain (missing parts from reference TRBV15 and TRBJ2-2): DAMVIQNPRYQVTQFGKPVTLSCSQTLNHNVMYWYQQKSSQAPKLLFHYYDKDFNNEADTPDNFQSRRPNTSFCFLDIRSPGLGDTAMYLCATSGTGGTSGELFFGEGSRLTVL.

J is TRBJ2-7 and V is TRBV7-2; 7 positions match TRBD2. Germline V gene lookup returns CDR1 SGHTA and CDR2 FQGNSA. The CDR3 sequence is 14 residues long. V lost 10 bases, J lost 1 base, and 10 bases stayed unmatched. The CDR3 nucleotides are TGTGCCACCTTACAGGCGGGAGTTTCCTACGAGCAGTACTTC. Its translation is CATLQAGVSYEQYF.

In its sample, this clone was seen a few times. The V call is TRBV2, the J call TRBJ1-2; D is unclear. Trimming removed 7 bases from V and 4 bases from J, with 16 bases in between. Per the germline V gene, CDR1 is SNHLY and CDR2 is FYNNEI. CDR3 length equals 14 residues. The CDR3 sequence is CASISGFPGYGYTF. The CDR3 DNA follows: TGTGCCAGCATCTCTGGCTTCCCCGGCTATGGCTACACCTTC.

The chain joins TRBV6-5 to TRBJ1-1; possibly TRBD1 for D (6 bases). Germline assignment: CDR1 MNHEY and CDR2 SVGAGI. The CDR3 spans 13 residues. Between the trimmed V and J ends, which lost 6 bases and 3 bases, there was a span of 11 bases. The CDR3 region is CASSTTGYTEAFF. The DNA for the CDR3 is TGTGCCAGCAGCACTACAGGGTACACTGAAGCTTTCTTT.

This rearrangement joins TRBV4-3 to TRBJ2-3; 11 bases line up with TRBD2. CDR1 LGHNA and CDR2 YSLEER come from the germline V gene. The CDR3 covers 16 residues. The ends lost 4 bases at V and 0 bases at J; junction bases unmatched: 3. The CDR3, as DNA: TGCGCCAGCAGCCGGGGGACTAGCGGCAGCACAGATACGCAGTATTTT. As protein: CASSRGTSGSTDTQYF.

The chain carries TRBV4-3 and TRBJ2-1; D remains unclear. The CDR3 contains 12 residues. Germline CDR1 reads LGHNA; CDR2 reads YSLEER. V shed 0 bases and J shed 9 bases, with 6 bases lying between them. The CDR3 sequence: CASSQEVGEQFF. The CDR3 nucleotides read TGCGCCAGCAGCCAAGAAGTGGGTGAGCAGTTCTTC.

The V and J genes are TRBV9 and TRBJ2-1; D assignment may be TRBD1 or TRBD2 (5 bases each). Germline V gene sequence: CDR1 SGDLS, CDR2 YYNGEE. CDR3 length: 15 amino acids. V lost 6 bases, J lost 2 bases, and 15 bases lay in between. DNA of the CDR3: TGTGCCAGCACTCCACGGGACGCCACCTACAATGAGCAGTTCTTC. The encoded protein is CASTPRDATYNEQFF.

The genes are TRBV18 and TRBJ2-3; TRBD1 is a possible D gene (6 bases). CDR1 is KGHSH, CDR2 LQKENI, per germline. Trimming removed 5 bases from V and 3 bases from J, with 9 bases in between. This CDR3 region has 13 residues. The CDR3 DNA is TGTGCCAGCTCAACGAGGGGGACAGATACGCAGTATTTT. Encoded protein: CASSTRGTDTQYF.

The chain recombines TRBV5-6 with TRBJ1-1; D is perhaps TRBD1 (5 bases). CDR3 length: 14 residues. Deletions cut 6 bases from V and 4 bases from J, with 16 bases between. The germline gives CDR1 SGHDT, CDR2 YYEEEE. CDR3 protein: CASNPGTRGTEAFF. CDR3 DNA: TGTGCCAGCAACCCCGGGACGCGGGGCACTGAAGCTTTCTTT.

This chain joins TRBV5-1 and TRBJ2-3, with 10 bases matching TRBD2. Germline CDR1 and CDR2: SGHRS and YFSETQ. This CDR3 has 18 amino acids. Trimming at V came to 2 bases and at J to 4 bases, leaving 13 bases not matched to a gene. The CDR3 sequence is CASSLSTSAGGLADTQYF. The CDR3 DNA reads TGCGCCAGCAGCTTATCCACCTCAGCGGGGGGGTTAGCAGATACGCAGTATTTT.

The chain carries TRBV7-6 and TRBJ2-7; TRBD2 aligns across 7 bases. Germline assignment: CDR1 SGHVS and CDR2 FNYEAQ. Trimming took 5 bases from V and 4 from J; bases not matched to a gene: 8. This CDR3 region has 14 residues. The CDR3 loop reads CASSLGRGRYEQYF. In nucleotides, the CDR3 is TGTGCCAGCAGCCTAGGGAGGGGTCGATACGAGCAGTACTTC.